This is a list of T cell receptor beta chains from one sample in a study of blood T cells in healthy people across ages. TCRdb passed the 5' RACE reads through MiXCR, listing each CDR3 protein once. Here the sample spans about 800,000 distinct CDR3 sequences, 20% to 30% being singletons. These data were also reused for a study on T cells of mothers and their children.

The sequencing input was blood. Source of these receptors: a boy between 5 and 17 years old in good health. Both conserved end residues are part of each CDR3. D genes are given only for firm matches. Clone size is stated in some rows and not others, as once, few, many or a class when expanded.

TRBJ1-1 TRBV15 TRBD1 - CATSGGQPNTEAFF TGTGCCACCAGCGGGGGACAGCCGAACACTGAAGCTTTCTTT
TRBJ2-5 TRBV28 - few CASSPSTAETQYF TGTGCCAGCAGTCCGTCGACGGCGGAGACCCAGTACTTC
TRBJ2-3 TRBV12-3/TRBV12-4 TRBD1 few CASSNRFGTGLPHTDTQYF TGTGCCAGCAGTAATCGTTTCGGGACAGGACTCCCCCACACAGATACGCAGTATTTT
TRBJ1-5 TRBV12-3/TRBV12-4 TRBD1 few CASRSDRGGQPQHF TGTGCCAGCAGATCGGACAGGGGGGGACAGCCCCAGCATTTT
TRBJ1-4 TRBV7-9 - - CASTRLATNEKLFF TGTGCCAGCACTCGTCTAGCAACTAATGAAAAACTGTTTTTT
TRBJ1-4 TRBV20-1 TRBD1 - CSARDGRAGGEKLFF TGCAGTGCTAGAGATGGTAGGGCAGGGGGTGAAAAACTGTTTTTT
TRBJ2-7 TRBV28 - - CASSLDSAYEQYF TGTGCCAGCAGTTTGGACAGCGCCTACGAGCAGTACTTC
TRBJ1-6 TRBV7-2 - few CASSPGAAPRGAALHF TGTGCCAGCAGCCCAGGGGCTGCTCCGCGGGGGGCGGCCCTCCACTTT
TRBJ2-3 TRBV9 - few CASSGELALVSDTQYF TGTGCCAGCAGCGGCGAACTAGCTCTTGTCTCAGATACGCAGTATTTT
TRBJ2-4 TRBV6-7 TRBD2 - CASELAGGFIQYF TGTGCCAGTGAACTAGCGGGAGGATTCATTCAGTACTTC